These 14 T cell receptor beta chains were all obtained from the same sample, sequenced in a study of blood T cell repertoires in COVID-19. The method was immunoSEQ multiplex PCR; TCRdb's version includes in-frame clones alone and lacks a portion of them. The sample holds 250,000 to 400,000 clones, about nine tenths seen once. Sequenced material: peripheral blood. All receptors derive from a middle-aged man with active or convalescent COVID-19.

This rearrangement joins TRBV15 to TRBJ1-6; D remains unclear. Germline CDR1 reads LNHNV; CDR2 reads YYDKDF (reference sequence). V lost 0 bases, J lost 10 bases, and 10 bases lay in between. This CDR3 has 14 amino acids. The CDR3 spells CATSRDGSGSPLHF. In DNA, the CDR3 is TGTGCCACCAGCAGAGATGGATCAGGCTCACCCCTCCACTTT.

The chain links TRBV2 to TRBJ2-1, with D possibly TRBD1 on 6 matching bases. Germline CDR1 SNHLY, CDR2 FYNNEI. The V and J ends lost 0 bases and 9 bases respectively, with 9 bases between them. This CDR3 spans 13 amino acids. The CDR3 region has the DNA TGTGCCAGCAGTGAAGCGATAGGGGGTGAGCAGTTCTTC. Translating it yields CASSEAIGGEQFF.

The rearrangement links TRBV7-3 to TRBJ2-3, with 8 positions matching TRBD2. The V and J ends lost 4 bases and 4 bases, in that order; junction bases with no gene match: 4. The CDR3 loop spans 14 amino acids. Germline CDR1 is SGHTA and CDR2 is FQGTGA. The CDR3 loop is CASSSGLEADTQYF. The CDR3 bases are TGTGCCAGCAGCTCGGGACTAGAGGCAGATACGCAGTATTTT.

CDR3 residues: CATSDTRPGQGAIGELFF. The CDR3 bases are TGTGCCACCAGTGATACTCGACCGGGACAGGGGGCCATCGGGGAGCTGTTTTTT. This chain connects TRBV24-1 to TRBJ2-2; 12 bases agree with TRBD1. With V trimmed by 3 bases and J by 7 bases, 11 bases remained unmatched. CDR3 size: 18 residues. Germline CDR1 KGHDR, CDR2 SFDVKD.

The CDR3 DNA follows: TGTGCCAGCAGCCCGGGTCTTTCTGATTCACCCCTCCACTTT. The encoded protein is CASSPGLSDSPLHF. This chain links TRBV9 with TRBJ1-6; unclear D gene. V was cut by 4 bases and J by 8 bases, with 13 bases left in between. Germline CDR1 SGDLS, CDR2 YYNGEE. This CDR3 comprises 14 residues.

The V gene is TRBV29-1, the J gene TRBJ1-1; D remains unclear. V gave up 2 bases and J gave up 0 bases, with 10 bases separating them. The germline V gene has CDR1 SQVTM and CDR2 ANQGSEA. The CDR3 has 14 amino acids. CDR3 bases: TGCAGCGTTGAAATCGGTGTGGTGAACACTGAAGCTTTCTTT. This gives the protein CSVEIGVVNTEAFF.

The rearrangement links TRBV9 to TRBJ1-5; 7 bases are a match to TRBD1. Germline CDR1 SGDLS, CDR2 YYNGEE. J lost 2 bases, V lost 0 bases, and 2 bases had no gene match. The CDR3 covers 15 residues. The CDR3 DNA reads TGTGCCAGCAGCGTAGGACAGGGTGGCAATCAGCCCCAGCATTTT. It encodes CASSVGQGGNQPQHF.

The rearrangement links TRBV4-3 to TRBJ1-4; D remains ambiguous. Germline CDR1 LGHNA, CDR2 YSLEER. V lost 1 base and J 5 bases, leaving 11 bases between the germline ends. This CDR3 has 15 residues. CDR3 nucleotide sequence: TGCGCCAGCAGCCAAGGAGGGTCAGCAAATGAAAAACTGTTTTTT. As protein: CASSQGGSANEKLFF.

The J gene is TRBJ2-3, the V gene TRBV6-2 or TRBV6-3; TRBD1 aligns across 8 bases. Per the germline V gene, CDR1 is MNHEY and CDR2 is SVGEGT. This CDR3 is built from 18 residues. V trimming: 4 bases; J trimming: 5 bases; junction bases outside the gene matches: 17. The CDR3 is CASSSYSPRTGYGDTQYF. The CDR3 DNA sequence: TGTGCCAGCAGTTCGTATTCCCCCAGGACAGGGTATGGAGATACGCAGTATTTT.

As regards this clone: In the same sample, other DNA sequences code for this CDR3. The chain is built from TRBV6-5 and TRBJ1-1, with 8 bases that match TRBD1. The CDR3 extends over 13 amino acids. V was clipped by 6 bases and J by 4 bases; unmatched bases: 4. The V gene's germline CDR1 is MNHEY and CDR2 SVGAGI. For the CDR3, the DNA is TGTGCCAGCAGCATCGACAGGGGCACTGAAGCTTTCTTT. This codes for CASSIDRGTEAFF.

The chain couples TRBV4-1 to TRBJ1-6; possibly TRBD1 for D (6 bases). This CDR3 spans 17 amino acids. Germline values: CDR1 MGHRA, CDR2 YSYEKL. V was pared by 3 bases and J by 3 bases, with 15 bases between. CDR3 loop: CASSQTDRNFYNSPLHF. The CDR3 DNA sequence: TGCGCCAGCAGCCAGACGGACAGAAATTTCTATAATTCACCCCTCCACTTT.

The chain couples TRBV5-5 to TRBJ2-2, with a weak D call TRBD2 (6 bases). Trimming cost V 0 bases and J 4 bases, with 10 bases left between them. The CDR3 contains 15 residues. CDR1 is SGHKS, CDR2 YYEKEE, per germline (reference sequence). CDR3 sequence reads: CASSLGSGVTGELFF. The CDR3, as DNA: TGTGCCAGCAGCTTGGGGTCGGGGGTCACCGGGGAGCTGTTTTTT.

This CDR3 reads CSASGGNTEAFF. The CDR3 nucleotides read TGCAGTGCTAGTGGCGGGAACACTGAAGCTTTCTTT. The chain has TRBV20-1 and TRBJ1-1, with D uncertain. V shed 3 bases and J shed 1 base, with 6 bases lying between them. CDR1 is DFQATT, CDR2 SNEGSKA, per germline (reference sequence). This CDR3 has 12 amino acids.

The chain is built from TRBV5-1 and TRBJ1-2; 7 nucleotides match TRBD1. Germline trimming cut 4 bases from V and 5 bases from J; bases unmatched to any gene: 5. Germline values: CDR1 SGHRS, CDR2 YFSETQ. The CDR3 runs to 13 residues. CDR3: CASSPGQRYGYTF. The DNA of the CDR3 is TGCGCCAGCAGCCCGGGACAGCGTTATGGCTACACCTTC.